This TCR beta chain was recovered during a study of T and B cells in COVID-19 patients. Findings and caveats of the study: There were more than 2,000 TCR clusters exclusive to the recovered cohort, some 30 with low generation probability.

Each TRB amplification used roughly 220-550 ng of genomic DNA from blood. This clonotype is medium-sized in the sample. Its specificity is not known. CDR1 and CDR2 (germline): SGHDT, YYEEEE. Trimming at V came to 4 bases and at J to 3 bases, leaving 8 bases not matched to a gene. This CDR3 region has 16 residues. TRB rearrangements were amplified by multiplex PCR with BIOMED2 TRB-A/B primers. Each CDR3 protein gets one entry after TCRdb re-called the multiplex PCR reads with MiXCR. Of roughly 5,200 distinct CDR3 sequences in the sample, 25% to 35% were seen once. The J gene is TRBJ2-3, the V gene TRBV5-6, with 10 bases identical to TRBD1. The sequenced sample consisted of blood. The TCR comes from a human donor with active COVID-19. The CDR3 DNA reads TGTGCCAGCAGCCGACAGGGGGCGGCCCGTACAGATACGCAGTATTTT. It yields the protein CASSRQGAARTDTQYF.